The 20 T cell receptor beta chains presented below share a single source sample, sequenced in a study of blood T cell repertoires in COVID-19. Some clones are missing from TCRdb's copy, which holds only in-frame ones; the method was immunoSEQ multiplex PCR. The table lists tens of thousands of clones, approximately 92% of them singletons. What was sequenced was peripheral blood. The origin of the receptors is a human donor in a cohort sampled during active COVID-19.

V and J are TRBV19 and TRBJ2-1, with 7 bases that match TRBD2. The CDR3 runs 15 residues. The germline V gene has CDR1 LNHDA and CDR2 SQIVND (reference sequence). The V and J ends lost 7 bases and 6 bases, in that order; junction bases with no gene match: 12. The CDR3: CASKPGSSGSNEQFF. In DNA, the CDR3 is TGTGCCAGTAAGCCAGGCTCTAGCGGCTCCAATGAGCAGTTCTTC. The full variable domain, with the rest looked up from reference TRBV19 and TRBJ2-1, is DGGITQSPKYLFRKEGQNVTLSCEQNLNHDAMYWYRQDPGQGLRLIYYSQIVNDFQKGDIAEGYSVSREKKESFPLTVTSAQKNPTAFYLCASKPGSSGSNEQFFGPGTRLTVL.

The chain combines TRBV13 with TRBJ2-3; weak D call: TRBD2 (7 bases). V was cut by 8 bases and J by 0 bases, with 12 bases left in between. CDR3 size: 14 residues. CDR1 and CDR2 from the germline V gene are PRHDT and FYEKMQ (reference sequence). The CDR3: CASSRGGSTDTQYF. CDR3 coding DNA: TGTGCCAGCTCTAGGGGGGGTAGCACAGATACGCAGTATTTT.

The chain links TRBV6-5 to TRBJ2-2; 9 bases agree with TRBD2. Unmatched junction bases numbered 6, after V lost 4 bases and J lost 6 bases. In germline, CDR1 is MNHEY, CDR2 SVGAGI. There are 15 residues in the CDR3. In nucleotides, the CDR3 is TGTGCCAGCAGTTCGGCGGGGGGGCGATCCGGGGAGCTGTTTTTT. It translates to CASSSAGGRSGELFF.

J is TRBJ1-5 and V is TRBV11-2; 7 nucleotides align to TRBD1. CDR3 length: 13 residues. Trimming cost V 3 bases and J 5 bases; bases outside gene matches: 1. Germline V CDR1 and CDR2: SGHAT, FQNNGV. The DNA of the CDR3 is TGTGCCAGCAGCTTGACAGGGTATCAGCCCCAGCATTTT. Amino acids: CASSLTGYQPQHF.

The gene calls are TRBV4-2 and TRBJ2-7; 9 bases map to TRBD2. Germline-derived CDR1 and CDR2 are LGHNA and YNFKEQ. The CDR3 is 18 amino acids. Losses at the gene ends were 4 bases for V and 3 bases for J; bases not matched to a gene: 16. Here the CDR3 DNA reads TGTGCCAGCAGCCGCGGAAGATCGCGGGGGGGGGCCAGCTACGAGCAGTACTTC. Its protein product is CASSRGRSRGGASYEQYF.

The chain couples TRBV5-1 to TRBJ1-5, with D perhaps TRBD1 (5 bases). CDR1 is SGHRS, CDR2 YFSETQ, per germline. This CDR3 contains 15 residues. Trimming pared 0 bases from V and 5 bases from J, leaving 12 bases between. CDR3: CASSLEGFMHQPQHF. The CDR3 DNA sequence: TGCGCCAGCAGCTTGGAGGGGTTTATGCATCAGCCCCAGCATTTT. The whole variable domain, remainder taken from reference TRBV5-1 and TRBJ1-5, is KAGVTQTPRYLIKTRGQQVTLSCSPISGHRSVSWYQQTPGQGLQFLFEYFSETQRNKGNFPGRFSGRQFSNSRSEMNVSTLELGDSALYLCASSLEGFMHQPQHFGDGTRLSIL.

The V gene is TRBV2, the J gene TRBJ1-2; weak D call: TRBD1 (5 bases). Between the trimmed V and J ends, which lost 3 bases and 4 bases, there was a span of 12 bases. The CDR3 runs to 14 residues. Looked up from germline, CDR1 is SNHLY and CDR2 is FYNNEI. CDR3 sequence: CASSDGGTAYGYTF. In DNA, the CDR3 is TGTGCCAGCAGTGATGGGGGGACTGCCTATGGCTACACCTTC.

DNA for the CDR3: TGTGCCAGCAGGGACAGTGACGAGCAGTACTTC. Its translation is CASRDSDEQYF. The chain combines TRBV2 with TRBJ2-7; perhaps TRBD1 as D (6 bases). CDR1 and CDR2 (germline): SNHLY, FYNNEI. The CDR3 has 11 residues. Trimming removed 6 bases at V and 5 bases at J, with 8 bases between.

This clone was picked up a small number of times. Other DNA variants within this sample encode the same CDR3. This chain connects TRBV24-1 to TRBJ2-5; TRBD2 agrees at 12 bases. The CDR3 runs to 15 residues. V was pared by 3 bases and J by 5 bases, with 3 bases of the junction left unmatched. Germline assignment: CDR1 KGHDR and CDR2 SFDVKD. The CDR3 protein is CATSDPGTSGETQYF. In DNA form, the CDR3 reads TGTGCCACCAGTGATCCCGGGACTAGCGGGGAGACCCAGTACTTC.

This clone was seen once. The chain is built from TRBV7-9 and TRBJ1-2; TRBD1 matches at 7 bases. Germline V gene data show CDR1 as SEHNR and CDR2 as FQNEAQ (reference sequence). The ends lost 1 base at V and 7 bases at J; junction bases unmatched: 3. This CDR3 is built from 13 residues. The CDR3 DNA sequence: TGTGCCAGCAGCTTAGAGGGGGCTCGTGGCTACACCTTC. Residues: CASSLEGARGYTF. Complete variable domain (other parts from reference TRBV7-9 and TRBJ1-2): DTGVSQNPRHKITKRGQNVTFRCDPISEHNRLYWYRQTLGQGPEFLTYFQNEAQLEKSRLLSDRFSAERPKGSFSTLEIQRTEQGDSAMYLCASSLEGARGYTFGSGTRLTVV.

The V and J genes are TRBV6-5 and TRBJ1-1, with D hard to call. The V gene's germline CDR1 is MNHEY and CDR2 SVGAGI. This CDR3 contains 14 residues. Trimming pared 4 bases from V and 1 base from J, leaving 10 bases between. CDR3 sequence (DNA): TGTGCCAGCAGTTCGGCAGGTTGGAACACTGAAGCTTTCTTT. Translating gives CASSSAGWNTEAFF.

The rearrangement uses TRBV5-1 and TRBJ2-2, with D perhaps matching TRBD1 (6 bases). CDR1 and CDR2 from the germline V gene are SGHRS and YFSETQ. This CDR3 contains 15 residues. The V gene lost 4 bases and the J gene lost 2 bases, with 12 bases spanning the gap. CDR3 coding DNA: TGCGCCAGCAGCCACAGTGGGGGCAACACCGGGGAGCTGTTTTTT. Its protein is CASSHSGGNTGELFF.

This chain links TRBV7-8 with TRBJ2-1; 13 bases line up with TRBD2. Germline V gives CDR1 SGHVS, CDR2 FQNEAQ. The ends lost 5 bases at V and 7 bases at J; junction bases unmatched: 2. CDR3 length: 14 amino acids. The CDR3 bases are TGTGCCAGCAGCGGGGGACTAGCGGGGAATGAGCAGTTCTTC. Translated, it gives CASSGGLAGNEQFF.

This clone was counted a single time. This sequence joins TRBV7-2 and TRBJ2-5; perhaps TRBD2 as D (6 bases). Germline V gene data show CDR1 as SGHTA and CDR2 as FQGNSA. V lost 5 bases, J lost 9 bases, and 10 bases lay in between. The CDR3 covers 11 residues. The CDR3 DNA reads as TGTGCCAGCAGCCAAGGGGAGGCCCAGTACTTC. This codes for CASSQGEAQYF.

V is TRBV3-1 (or the pseudogene TRBV3-2) and J is TRBJ1-1, with TRBD1 as a possible D gene (6 bases). The V gene lost 5 bases and the J gene lost 2 bases, with 18 bases spanning the gap. Germline CDR1 reads LGHDT; CDR2 reads YNNKEL (reference sequence). The length of the CDR3 is 16 residues. The chain's CDR3 is CASSKGNIRGNTEAFF. CDR3 DNA: TGTGCCAGCAGCAAAGGCAACATCAGGGGAAACACTGAAGCTTTCTTT.

This chain links TRBV23-1 with TRBJ2-6, with D unresolved. TRBV23-1 is labeled an ORF, and its function is uncertain. The V end was cut by 1 base, the J end by 4 bases, with 2 bases between. The CDR3 totals 13 residues. CDR3 sequence reads: CASSQLGANVLTF. In nucleotides, the CDR3 is TGCGCCAGCAGTCAATTAGGGGCCAACGTCCTGACTTTC.

This sequence joins TRBV28 and TRBJ2-1; D unclear. V gave up 4 bases and J gave up 0 bases, with 10 bases separating them. The CDR3 spans 15 residues. In germline, CDR1 is MDHEN, CDR2 SYDVKM. CDR3 protein: CASSSTPGSYNEQFF. In nucleotides, the CDR3 is TGTGCCAGCAGTTCGACCCCAGGCTCCTACAATGAGCAGTTCTTC. Together with reference TRBV28 and TRBJ2-1, the CDR3 gives the full variable domain: DVKVTQSSRYLVKRTGEKVFLECVQDMDHENMFWYRQDPGLGLRLIYFSYDVKMKEKGDIPEGYSVSREKKERFSLILESASTNQTSMYLCASSSTPGSYNEQFFGPGTRLTVL.

As DNA, the CDR3 is TGTGCCAGCAGCCGGGGGACAGGGGTTAATGAAAAACTGTTTTTT. Encoded protein: CASSRGTGVNEKLFF. The chain links TRBV7-2 to TRBJ1-4, with 10 bases fitting TRBD1. The CDR3 is made up of 15 amino acids. V gave up 5 bases and J gave up 4 bases; unmatched junction bases: 4. CDR1 is SGHTA, CDR2 FQGNSA, per germline.

This clone has more than one count but fewer than ten. The chain combines TRBV19 with TRBJ2-2; D is undetermined. The germline CDR1 and CDR2 sequences are LNHDA and SQIVND (reference sequence). The V end lost 10 bases, the J end lost 1 base, and 10 bases lay between the germline ends. The CDR3 is 13 residues long. Here the CDR3 reads CATRRVNTGELFF. DNA of the CDR3: TGTGCCACCCGACGGGTGAACACCGGGGAGCTGTTTTTT.

V gene TRBV2 combines with J gene TRBJ1-1; D call uncertain. The CDR3 contains 11 residues. Germline-derived CDR1 and CDR2 are SNHLY and FYNNEI. V lost 7 bases to trimming and J lost 4 bases, with 7 bases between them. The CDR3 DNA is TGTGCCAGCATATGGGCCACTGAAGCTTTCTTT. Translating it yields CASIWATEAFF.